A single TCR beta chain is shown here with its context. The data are from a study of a mutant IDH1 vaccine in newly diagnosed glioma. Generated by immunoSEQ multiplex PCR, the TCRdb table keeps only in-frame clones and is missing some. The sample contains roughly 84,000 clones, about 80% of which appear only once. V was clipped by 0 bases and J by 2 bases, with 20 bases between them. CDR3 length: 18 residues. Specified time point: baseline, week 1 (first vaccination visit). Indicated treatment: pre-vaccination baseline after standard-of-care therapy. The sample was PBMCs, taken from a glioma patient treated with radiotherapy, temozolomide or both. The chain couples TRBV6-7 to TRBJ2-7; possibly TRBD2 for D (7 bases). TRBV6-7 is recorded as an ORF, its role being uncertain. This receptor was identified in a man between 35 and 55 years old with glioma. Some clones in this sample may be carry-over from other donors' samples. The CDR3 loop reads CASSYSKSPGEGAYEQYF. As DNA, the CDR3 is TGTGCCAGCAGTTACTCGAAATCCCCTGGGGAGGGGGCCTACGAGCAGTACTTC.